Each of the 26 T cell receptor beta chains below was sequenced from the same sample in a study of monozygotic twins with cystic fibrosis. Sequenced by immunoSEQ multiplex PCR; TCRdb stores in-frame clones only, minus some. Of 39,000 or so clones in the sample, approximately 90% were seen once. Source material: blood. Every receptor here comes from a boy aged 2 to 10 with cystic fibrosis.

The rearrangement uses TRBV4-2 and TRBJ1-3; D unclear. Trimming cost V 1 base and J 1 base, with 11 bases left between them. CDR1 and CDR2 (germline): LGHNA, YNFKEQ. The CDR3 extends over 16 amino acids. Here the CDR3 reads CASSQVVGISGNTIYF. CDR3 nucleotide sequence: TGTGCCAGCAGCCAAGTAGTGGGAATATCTGGAAACACCATATATTTT.

The chain links TRBV11-3 to TRBJ2-7; perhaps TRBD2 as D (6 bases). Germline loops: CDR1 SGHNT, CDR2 YENEEA. This CDR3 is 14 amino acids long. V lost 3 bases to trimming and J lost 2 bases, with 11 bases between them. In DNA, the CDR3 is TGTGCCAGCAGCTTGGGGGAGCGGGCCTACGAGCAGTACTTC. This encodes CASSLGERAYEQYF.

V is TRBV6-5 and J is TRBJ2-5; D uncertain. From germline, CDR1 is MNHEY and CDR2 SVGAGI. V was clipped by 0 bases and J by 5 bases, with 10 bases between them. The CDR3 sequence is 14 residues long. CDR3 sequence reads: CASSYSNLVETQYF. The CDR3, as DNA: TGTGCCAGCAGTTACTCGAACTTGGTGGAGACCCAGTACTTC.

V gene TRBV15 combines with J gene TRBJ1-1; D gene ambiguous. Per germline, CDR1 LNHNV and CDR2 YYDKDF (reference sequence). CDR3 length equals 12 residues. The V and J ends lost 1 base and 10 bases respectively, with 10 bases between them. Written as DNA, the CDR3 is TGTGCCACCAGCAGAGTCGGAGGGTCAGCTTTCTTT. Residues: CATSRVGGSAFF.

V is TRBV10-3 and J is TRBJ2-1; D is possibly TRBD2 (5 bases). Trimming took 3 bases from V and 8 from J, leaving 5 bases between them. Germline CDR1 and CDR2: ENHRY and SYGVKD. The CDR3 is made up of 11 amino acids. The CDR3 loop is CAISDGDEQFF. CDR3 nucleotides: TGTGCCATCAGTGACGGGGATGAGCAGTTCTTC.

This clone was counted a single time. The chain recombines TRBV6-1 with TRBJ1-4; a possible D gene is TRBD1 (5 bases). Germline CDR1 reads MNHNS; CDR2 reads SASEGT. V lost 2 bases and J 3 bases, leaving 13 bases between the germline ends. This CDR3 contains 16 residues. The CDR3 sequence is CASSEWKGAANEKLFF. CDR3 bases: TGTGCCAGCAGTGAATGGAAAGGGGCAGCTAATGAAAAACTGTTTTTT.

V usage is TRBV4-1 and J usage is TRBJ1-1; TRBD1 might be the D (5 bases). The CDR3 has 16 amino acids. Germline values: CDR1 MGHRA, CDR2 YSYEKL. Trimming took 0 bases from V and 0 from J, leaving 11 bases between them. The CDR3: CASSQDGARVNTEAFF. The CDR3 nucleotides read TGCGCCAGCAGCCAAGATGGGGCCAGGGTGAACACTGAAGCTTTCTTT.

This rearrangement joins TRBV5-6 to TRBJ1-2; D ambiguous. V lost 0 bases to trimming and J lost 2 bases, with 11 bases between them. CDR3 length equals 15 residues. Germline V CDR1 and CDR2: SGHDT, YYEEEE. CDR3 region: CASSLVGNRNYGYTF. As DNA, the CDR3 is TGTGCCAGCAGCTTGGTGGGAAATCGGAACTATGGCTACACCTTC.

The rearrangement uses TRBV2 and TRBJ2-7, with 7 bases fitting TRBD1. The germline gives CDR1 SNHLY, CDR2 FYNNEI. V was clipped by 8 bases and J by 1 base; unmatched bases: 2. The CDR3 is 12 residues long. The DNA of the CDR3 is TGTGCCAGCGGGGGACAGTCCTACGAGCAGTACTTC. Translating gives CASGGQSYEQYF.

The rearrangement uses TRBV5-1 and TRBJ2-5; D call uncertain. From germline, CDR1 is SGHRS and CDR2 YFSETQ. The V and J ends lost 3 bases and 4 bases respectively, with 13 bases between them. The CDR3 consists of 14 residues. The DNA for the CDR3 is TGCGCCAGCAGCTCTACCCCAGCTTCAGAGACCCAGTACTTC. Translating it yields CASSSTPASETQYF.

The chain joins TRBV18 to TRBJ1-3; possibly TRBD1 for D (5 bases). The CDR3 spans 16 residues. Trimming cost V 0 bases and J 0 bases, with 9 bases left between them. The germline CDR1 and CDR2 sequences are KGHSH and LQKENI. The CDR3 here is CASSPPRQISGNTIYF. Here the CDR3 DNA reads TGTGCCAGCTCACCACCGAGACAGATCTCTGGAAACACCATATATTTT.

This clone has a single count. This chain links TRBV5-1 with TRBJ1-1; D not resolved. Germline-derived CDR1 and CDR2 are SGHRS and YFSETQ. The CDR3 covers 14 residues. The V and J ends lost 5 bases and 0 bases respectively, with 11 bases between them. CDR3 coding DNA: TGCGCCAGCAGTTTCAGGACCCTGAACACTGAAGCTTTCTTT. This translates into CASSFRTLNTEAFF.

V and J are TRBV7-9 and TRBJ2-7, with D unclear. Germline CDR1 and CDR2: SEHNR and FQNEAQ (reference sequence). The CDR3 is made up of 14 amino acids. Trimming pared 1 base from V and 2 bases from J, leaving 9 bases between. CDR3 coding DNA: TGTGCCAGCAGCTTAGAAGGTCCCCCCTACGAGCAGTACTTC. Amino acid sequence: CASSLEGPPYEQYF.

The gene calls are TRBV9 and TRBJ1-2; TRBD1 might be the D (5 bases). The ends were cut back, 4 bases at V and 4 bases at J, with 17 bases in the middle. The CDR3 loop spans 15 amino acids. The germline V gene has CDR1 SGDLS and CDR2 YYNGEE. The CDR3 loop reads CASSPYTGGGYGYTF. CDR3 sequence (DNA): TGTGCCAGCAGCCCATATACCGGGGGGGGCTATGGCTACACCTTC. The full variable domain, its missing parts supplied by reference TRBV9 and TRBJ1-2, is DSGVTQTPKHLITATGQRVTLRCSPRSGDLSVYWYQQSLDQGLQFLIQYYNGEERAKGNILERFSAQQFPDLHSELNLSSLELGDSALYFCASSPYTGGGYGYTFGSGTRLTVV.

This sequence joins TRBV19 and TRBJ1-4; D is possibly TRBD1 (6 bases). V shed 4 bases and J shed 4 bases, with 10 bases lying between them. The germline CDR1 and CDR2 sequences are LNHDA and SQIVND (reference sequence). This CDR3 region has 14 residues. The CDR3 spells CASSTQGVNEKLFF. The CDR3 DNA is TGTGCCAGTAGTACACAGGGCGTTAATGAAAAACTGTTTTTT.

This sequence joins TRBV7-9 and TRBJ1-3; 10 bases are a match to TRBD1. This CDR3 has 14 residues. Germline values: CDR1 SEHNR, CDR2 FQNEAQ (reference sequence). After removal of 5 bases from V and 4 bases from J, the junction contained 2 bases not matched to a gene. CDR3 bases: TGTGCCAGCAGCCCGGGACAGGGGGGAAACACCATATATTTT. Encoded protein: CASSPGQGGNTIYF.

The chain has TRBV27 and TRBJ1-5; D might be TRBD1 (6 bases). The germline V and J ends were trimmed by 9 bases and 7 bases, with 19 bases remaining between them. Germline lookup yields CDR1 MNHEY and CDR2 SMNVEV (reference sequence). The CDR3 consists of 14 residues. CDR3 coding DNA: TGTGCCAGTGGTTTCACAGGGCTCCGACAGCCCCAGCATTTT. Residues: CASGFTGLRQPQHF.

A note on this clone: The sample carries other DNA sequences with the same CDR3. The gene calls are TRBV7-2 and TRBJ1-1; D not certain. The CDR3 has 14 amino acids. Trimming removed 1 base from V and 3 bases from J, with 9 bases in between. Germline V gene lookup returns CDR1 SGHTA and CDR2 FQGNSA. CDR3 nucleotide sequence: TGTGCCAGCAGCTTAGGGCCGGGTGACACTGAAGCTTTCTTT. Translation gives CASSLGPGDTEAFF.

This sequence joins TRBV2 and TRBJ1-6; no clear D gene. This CDR3 is built from 15 residues. Germline-derived CDR1 and CDR2 are SNHLY and FYNNEI. Trimming shortened V by 7 bases and J by 8 bases, and 18 bases separated the two germline ends. The CDR3 is CASIGQVLRHSPLHF. The DNA of the CDR3 is TGTGCCAGCATTGGGCAGGTCCTCCGCCATTCACCCCTCCACTTT. The full variable domain, rest sourced from reference TRBV2 and TRBJ1-6, is EPEVTQTPSHQVTQMGQEVILRCVPISNHLYFYWYRQILGQKVEFLVSFYNNEISEKSEIFDDQFSVERPDGSNFTLKIRSTKLEDSAMYFCASIGQVLRHSPLHFGNGTRLTVT.

CDR3 in amino acids: CASSARGRMGAFF. The CDR3 bases are TGTGCCAGCAGTGCCCGAGGACGCATGGGAGCTTTCTTT. This chain joins TRBV27 and TRBJ1-1; the D is unclear. The CDR3 loop spans 13 amino acids. Germline V gene lookup returns CDR1 MNHEY and CDR2 SMNVEV (reference sequence). Trimming shortened V by 5 bases and J by 10 bases, and 17 bases separated the two germline ends.

The rearrangement links TRBV2 to TRBJ2-1; TRBD2 agrees at 8 bases. V was pared by 6 bases and J by 5 bases, with 6 bases of the junction left unmatched. Germline V gene data show CDR1 as SNHLY and CDR2 as FYNNEI. This CDR3 contains 14 residues. The chain's CDR3 is CASRNGGADNEQFF. CDR3 DNA sequence: TGTGCCAGCAGGAACGGGGGGGCGGACAATGAGCAGTTCTTC.

The chain links TRBV7-8 to TRBJ2-7; TRBD1 is a possible D gene (6 bases). The CDR3 is 13 amino acids. Germline CDR1 and CDR2: SGHVS and FQNEAQ. V lost 1 base, J lost 2 bases, and 6 bases lay in between. As DNA, the CDR3 is TGTGCCAGCAGCTTAGGGACAGCCTACGAGCAGTACTTC. This encodes CASSLGTAYEQYF. Full variable domain (remainder filled in from reference TRBV7-8 and TRBJ2-7): GAGVSQSPRYKVAKRGQDVALRCDPISGHVSLFWYQQALGQGPEFLTYFQNEAQLDKSGLPSDRFFAERPEGSVSTLKIQRTQQEDSAVYLCASSLGTAYEQYFGPGTRLTVT.

J is TRBJ1-1 and V is TRBV15, with a possible D match to TRBD1 (5 bases). The CDR3 has 14 amino acids. Germline assignment: CDR1 LNHNV and CDR2 YYDKDF (reference sequence). V dropped 3 bases and J dropped 4 bases, with 12 bases sitting between them. In DNA form, the CDR3 reads TGTGCCACCAGCAGGGACCAGGGAAGCACTGAAGCTTTCTTT. It encodes CATSRDQGSTEAFF.

The chain is built from TRBV2 and TRBJ2-7, with 10 bases that match TRBD1. Germline V CDR1 and CDR2: SNHLY, FYNNEI. The length of the CDR3 is 15 residues. V lost 2 bases to trimming and J lost 6 bases; unmatched junction nucleotides: 7. CDR3 DNA sequence: TGTGCCAGCAGTGAAACCGGGACAGGGGTTGGCGAGCAGTACTTC. This codes for CASSETGTGVGEQYF. Together with reference TRBV2 and TRBJ2-7, the CDR3 gives the full variable domain: EPEVTQTPSHQVTQMGQEVILRCVPISNHLYFYWYRQILGQKVEFLVSFYNNEISEKSEIFDDQFSVERPDGSNFTLKIRSTKLEDSAMYFCASSETGTGVGEQYFGPGTRLTVT.

The chain is built from TRBV6-5 and TRBJ2-1, with 7 bases fitting TRBD1. This CDR3 contains 14 residues. V was clipped by 2 bases and J by 6 bases; unmatched bases: 4. The germline V gene has CDR1 MNHEY and CDR2 SVGAGI. CDR3 in DNA: TGTGCCAGCAGTTACCGGGACAGAGGCAATGAGCAGTTCTTC. It yields the protein CASSYRDRGNEQFF.

The J gene is TRBJ2-6, the V gene TRBV5-1, with D possibly being TRBD2 (6 bases). Per the germline V gene, CDR1 is SGHRS and CDR2 is YFSETQ. The CDR3 spans 18 residues. Trimming removed 0 bases at V and 0 bases at J, with 13 bases between. The CDR3 spells CASSLEGGASSGANVLTF. In nucleotides, the CDR3 is TGCGCCAGCAGCTTGGAGGGCGGGGCAAGCTCTGGGGCCAACGTCCTGACTTTC.